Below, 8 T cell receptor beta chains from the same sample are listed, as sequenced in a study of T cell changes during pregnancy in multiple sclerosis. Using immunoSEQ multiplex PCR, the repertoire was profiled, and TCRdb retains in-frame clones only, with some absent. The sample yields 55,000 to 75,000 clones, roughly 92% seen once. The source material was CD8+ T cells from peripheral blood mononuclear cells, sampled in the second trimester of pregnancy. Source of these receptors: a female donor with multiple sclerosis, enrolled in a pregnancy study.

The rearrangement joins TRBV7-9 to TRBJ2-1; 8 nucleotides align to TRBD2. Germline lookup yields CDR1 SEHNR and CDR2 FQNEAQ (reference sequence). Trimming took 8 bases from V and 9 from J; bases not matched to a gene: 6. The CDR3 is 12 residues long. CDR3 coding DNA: TGTGCCAGCCGTCCCGGGGGGGGTGAGCAGTTCTTC. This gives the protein CASRPGGGEQFF.

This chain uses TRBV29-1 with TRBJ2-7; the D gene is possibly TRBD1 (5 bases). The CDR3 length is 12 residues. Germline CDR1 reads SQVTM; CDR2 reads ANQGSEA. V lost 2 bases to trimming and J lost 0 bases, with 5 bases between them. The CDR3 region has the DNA TGCAGCGTTGAACAGGGCTCCTACGAGCAGTACTTC. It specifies CSVEQGSYEQYF.

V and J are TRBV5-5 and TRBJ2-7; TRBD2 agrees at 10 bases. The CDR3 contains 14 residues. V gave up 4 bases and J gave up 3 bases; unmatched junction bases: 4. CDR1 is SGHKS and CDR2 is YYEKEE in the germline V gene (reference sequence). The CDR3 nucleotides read TGTGCCAGCAGCCTAGCGGGAGAATTCTACGAGCAGTACTTC. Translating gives CASSLAGEFYEQYF.

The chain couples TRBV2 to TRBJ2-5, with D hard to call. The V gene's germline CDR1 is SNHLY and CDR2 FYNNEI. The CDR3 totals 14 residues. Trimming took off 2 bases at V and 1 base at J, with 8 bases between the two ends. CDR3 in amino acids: CASSESPSQETQYF. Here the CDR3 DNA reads TGTGCCAGCAGTGAATCCCCCAGCCAAGAGACCCAGTACTTC.

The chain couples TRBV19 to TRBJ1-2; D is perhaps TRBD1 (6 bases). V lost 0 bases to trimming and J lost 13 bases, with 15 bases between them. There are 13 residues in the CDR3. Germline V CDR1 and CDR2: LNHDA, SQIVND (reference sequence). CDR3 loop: CASSIDLQGDLTF. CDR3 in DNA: TGTGCCAGTAGTATAGATCTACAGGGCGACCTCACCTTC.

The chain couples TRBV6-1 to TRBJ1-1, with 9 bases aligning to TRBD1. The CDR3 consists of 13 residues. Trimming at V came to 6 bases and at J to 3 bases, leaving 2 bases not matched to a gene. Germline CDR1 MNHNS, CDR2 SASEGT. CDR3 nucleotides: TGTGCCAGCAGCAGACAGGGGGACACTGAAGCTTTCTTT. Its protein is CASSRQGDTEAFF.

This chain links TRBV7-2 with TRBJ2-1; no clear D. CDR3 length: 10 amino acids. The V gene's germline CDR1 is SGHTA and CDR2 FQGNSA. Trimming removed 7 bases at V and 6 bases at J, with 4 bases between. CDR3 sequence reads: CASTCNEQFF. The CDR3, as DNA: TGTGCCAGCACCTGCAATGAGCAGTTCTTC.

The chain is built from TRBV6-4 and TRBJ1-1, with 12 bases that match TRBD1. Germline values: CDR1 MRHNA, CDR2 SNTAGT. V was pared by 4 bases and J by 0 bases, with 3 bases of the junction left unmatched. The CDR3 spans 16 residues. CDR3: CASSGGTGGLNTEAFF. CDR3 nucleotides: TGTGCCAGCAGTGGCGGGACAGGGGGCCTGAACACTGAAGCTTTCTTT.